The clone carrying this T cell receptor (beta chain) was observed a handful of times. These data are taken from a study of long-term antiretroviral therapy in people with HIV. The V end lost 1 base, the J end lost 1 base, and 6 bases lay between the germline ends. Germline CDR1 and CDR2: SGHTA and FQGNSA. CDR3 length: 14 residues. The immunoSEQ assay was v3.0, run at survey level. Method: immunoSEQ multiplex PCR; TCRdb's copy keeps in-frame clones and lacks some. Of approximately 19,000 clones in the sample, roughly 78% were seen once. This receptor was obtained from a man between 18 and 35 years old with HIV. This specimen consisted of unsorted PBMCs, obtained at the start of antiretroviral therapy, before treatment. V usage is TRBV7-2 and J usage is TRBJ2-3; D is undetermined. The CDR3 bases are TGTGCCAGCAGCTTAGGATTCGGCACAGATACGCAGTATTTT. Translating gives CASSLGFGTDTQYF.